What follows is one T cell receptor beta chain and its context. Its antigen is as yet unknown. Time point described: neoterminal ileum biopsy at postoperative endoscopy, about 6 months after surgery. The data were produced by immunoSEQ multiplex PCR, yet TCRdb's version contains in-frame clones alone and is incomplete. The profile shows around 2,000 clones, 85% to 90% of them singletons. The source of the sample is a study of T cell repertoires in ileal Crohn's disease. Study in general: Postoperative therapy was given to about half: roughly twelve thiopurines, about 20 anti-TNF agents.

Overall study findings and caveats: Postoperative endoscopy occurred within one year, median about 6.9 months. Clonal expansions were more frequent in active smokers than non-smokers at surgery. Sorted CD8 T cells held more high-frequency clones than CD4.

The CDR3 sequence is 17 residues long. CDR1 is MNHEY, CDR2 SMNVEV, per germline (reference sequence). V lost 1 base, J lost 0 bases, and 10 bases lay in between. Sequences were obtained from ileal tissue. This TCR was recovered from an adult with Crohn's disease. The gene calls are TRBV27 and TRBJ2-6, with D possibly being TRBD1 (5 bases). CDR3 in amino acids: CASSLLGPLSGANVLTF. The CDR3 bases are TGTGCCAGCAGTTTATTGGGGCCCCTCTCTGGGGCCAACGTCCTGACTTTC.